This entry is about one TCR beta chain. Only one count was recorded for this clone. Its binding antigen is unknown. No base quality information exists; no much larger clone differs at one position. Genomic DNA was isolated with the QIAamp DNA kit from frozen aliquots of single-cell suspensions that had not been sorted. Surgically resected non-small cell lung cancer tissue was used for the tumour samples. Tissues were received within 2 hours of resection and were immediately processed into single-cell suspensions. Tissue was broken up mechanically, digested enzymatically with DNase I, collagenase I and hyaluronidase for approximately 30 minutes at 37 degrees C, and then filtered and RBC-lysed. A two-step multiplex PCR was used to amplify TCR-beta CDR3 regions from genomic DNA, and Illumina-compatible adaptors were added in the second step. TCR-beta immunosequencing was performed on an Illumina platform as a commercial immunoSEQ service. As for the original processing: Two measures summarised the repertoires: productive clonality, and Top 10 Clones, meaning the percentage of T-cell templates coming from the ten most frequent sequences. Values of productive clonality ranged from 0 to 1, with a monoclonal population indicated by a value of 1. Tumour-associated clones, identified using log10 scatter plots, were defined as sequences that made up at least 0.1% of tumour T-cell templates and were not found in the matched non-adjacent lung. Analyses were done in GraphPad Prism7 and R, with Student's t-tests for two-group comparisons, ANOVA for stages, and linear regression for relationships. The clones in this table, taken by TCRdb from immuneACCESS, are in-frame only. Not every clone is retained; where verified, under half of the shortfall comes from an unresolved V gene, and the cause of the rest is unknown. That table gives V, J and clone size, and the DNA gave D and trimming. Within this sample are approximately 2,500 clones, with around three quarters of them counted one time only. The ten largest clones capture 9.7% of the sample.

The entry originates in a study of immune cell composition in non-small cell lung cancer (dated by TCRdb to about 2017). Regarding the research as a whole: Histologic subtype, mainly lung adenocarcinoma or squamous cell carcinoma, was assigned on the basis of H&E together with p63, CK5, Napsin A and TTF-1 immunohistochemistry. Adaptive Biotechnologies TCR-beta sequencing was carried out on 32 to 40 paired NSCLC tumour and non-adjacent lung specimens, as well as on approximately 26 tumour-only specimens. Several tumour specimens with TCR-beta data were rare histological subtypes and were excluded from the subtype comparisons. Supplementary cohort #1, 9 to 10 lung adenocarcinoma cases, had paired tumour/lung TCR-beta sequencing and TIL populations generated to assess tumour reactivity. Broader findings and caveats from the paper: No significant correlation was found between smoking pack-years and tumour TCR-beta clonality. Lung squamous cell carcinoma tumours had significantly higher Top 10 clone scores and productive clonality than lung adenocarcinoma tumours. Only about 9 cases were included in the reactivity cohort, and sequence sharing between tumour-reactive clones and the dominant in vivo tumour-associated clones was not shown. In 9 to 11 adenocarcinoma cases, maximal tumour-associated clone frequency correlated strongly with TIL tumour reactivity, whereas overall clonality did not. Tumour-associated clones >0.5% were found in nearly half of NSCLC cases, namely in approximately 36% of adenocarcinomas versus 70% to 80% of squamous carcinomas.

Between the V and J ends, shortened by 0 bases and 0 bases respectively, the junction contains 7 bases. From cysteine to phenylalanine, the CDR3 is 14 amino acids long. The read is trimmed to its CDR3 DNA, 42 bases read in frame from base 1. As encoded in the germline V gene, CDR1 is SGHDT while CDR2 is YYEEEE. Source material: lung tumor tissue. Here the chain combines TRBV5-6 and TRBJ2-7, and perhaps TRBD1 as D gene, on 5 matching bases. The receptor was derived from a human donor with non-small cell lung cancer. The nucleotide sequence reads as follows: TGTGCCAGCAGCTTGGGGGGCAGCTCCTACGAGCAGTACTTC. It is translated as CASSLGGSSYEQYF.